Each of the 19 T cell receptor beta chains below was sequenced from the same sample in a study of radiotherapy plus CTLA-4 blockade in lung cancer. TCRdb's copy holds only in-frame clones and misses some; the assay was immunoSEQ multiplex PCR. The top ten clones hold roughly 9.7% of a sample with tens of thousands of clones, around 80% of them seen once. Sample: peripheral blood, taken from a patient treated with radiotherapy plus ipilimumab. The origin of the receptors is a human donor with non-small cell lung cancer who had a complete response to radiotherapy plus ipilimumab.

The DNA of the CDR3 is TGTGCCAGCAGTGTGCATAAATTAGACACTGAAGCTTTCTTT. Translating gives CASSVHKLDTEAFF. J is TRBJ1-1 and V is TRBV6-4; D gene ambiguous. V was shortened by 4 bases and J by 3 bases, with 12 bases between the two germline ends. The CDR3 has 14 residues. From germline, CDR1 is MRHNA and CDR2 SNTAGT.

This clone was recorded a few times. The chain is built from TRBV7-2 and TRBJ2-7; 10 positions match TRBD2. Unmatched junction bases numbered 3, after V lost 0 bases and J lost 4 bases. Germline V gene sequence: CDR1 SGHTA, CDR2 FQGNSA. The CDR3 loop spans 15 amino acids. The CDR3 loop reads CASSLASGGSYEQYF. CDR3 DNA: TGTGCCAGCAGCTTAGCTAGCGGGGGGTCTTACGAGCAGTACTTC. Combining the CDR3 with reference TRBV7-2 and TRBJ2-7 gives the whole variable domain GAGVSQSPSNKVTEKGKDVELRCDPISGHTALYWYRQSLGQGLEFLIYFQGNSAPDKSGLPSDRFSAERTGGSVSTLTIQRTQQEDSAVYLCASSLASGGSYEQYFGPGTRLTVT.

The V call is TRBV9, the J call TRBJ1-1; TRBD1 matches 7 bases. Germline CDR1 SGDLS, CDR2 YYNGEE. J was trimmed by 2 bases and V by 3 bases; bases with no gene match: 7. The CDR3 is 15 amino acids. The CDR3 loop reads CASSARQGSNTEAFF. The CDR3, as DNA: TGTGCCAGCAGCGCCCGACAGGGTAGTAACACTGAAGCTTTCTTT.

This chain uses TRBV29-1 with TRBJ1-2, with D perhaps TRBD1 (6 bases). Trimming took 1 base from V and 4 from J, leaving 13 bases between them. This CDR3 spans 14 amino acids. In germline, CDR1 is SQVTM, CDR2 ANQGSEA. The CDR3 bases are TGCAGCGTTGAAGTGGGGAGGGGGTCCTATGGCTACACCTTC. It translates to CSVEVGRGSYGYTF.

In this sample, this clone turned up a few times. The rearrangement links TRBV11-2 to TRBJ1-2; D gene unclear. Per the germline V gene, CDR1 is SGHAT and CDR2 is FQNNGV. This CDR3 is 11 amino acids long. V lost 3 bases to trimming and J lost 7 bases, with 6 bases between them. CDR3 in DNA: TGTGCCAGCAGCTTGGCATTTGGCTACACCTTC. Encoded protein: CASSLAFGYTF.

This clone occurred a few times. The chain uses TRBV5-4 and TRBJ1-2; no firm D call. V lost 0 bases, J lost 2 bases, and 17 bases lay in between. Germline V lookup: CDR1 SGHNT, CDR2 YYREEE (reference sequence). There are 17 residues in the CDR3. The CDR3 here is CASSLAGGYSTNYGYTF. CDR3 nucleotide sequence: TGTGCCAGCAGCTTGGCGGGTGGCTATTCAACCAACTATGGCTACACCTTC.

The gene calls are TRBV5-6 and TRBJ2-1, with 7 bases identical to TRBD2. V lost 0 bases and J lost 1; bases outside the gene matches: 1. The germline V gene has CDR1 SGHDT and CDR2 YYEEEE. The CDR3 contains 15 residues. DNA of the CDR3: TGTGCCAGCAGCTTGGGCGGGAGTTCCTACAATGAGCAGTTCTTC. Its protein is CASSLGGSSYNEQFF. Drawing the rest from reference TRBV5-6 and TRBJ2-1, the complete variable domain is DAGVTQSPTHLIKTRGQQVTLRCSPKSGHDTVSWYQQALGQGPQFIFQYYEEEERQRGNFPDRFSGHQFPNYSSELNVNALLLGDSALYLCASSLGGSSYNEQFFGPGTRLTVL.

This sequence joins TRBV19 and TRBJ2-3; perhaps TRBD2 as D (5 bases). Germline CDR1 LNHDA, CDR2 SQIVND (reference sequence). The V gene lost 3 bases and the J gene lost 4 bases, with 11 bases spanning the gap. The CDR3 spans 14 residues. The CDR3 protein is CASSMGGSADTQYF. CDR3 DNA: TGTGCCAGTAGTATGGGTGGGAGTGCAGATACGCAGTATTTT.

This rearrangement joins TRBV23-1 to TRBJ1-6; 7 nucleotides match TRBD1. TRBV23-1 is sorted into the ORF group, with uncertain function. Trimming took 4 bases from V and 0 from J; bases not matched to a gene: 9. The CDR3 consists of 18 residues. Here the CDR3 reads CASSLKRQGSSYNSPLHF. In DNA form, the CDR3 reads TGCGCCAGCAGTCTAAAAAGACAGGGAAGCTCCTATAATTCACCCCTCCACTTT.

V and J are TRBV6-5 and TRBJ1-1; D possibly corresponds to TRBD1 (6 bases). Deletions cut 7 bases from V and 1 base from J, with 13 bases between. The CDR3 length is 14 residues. The germline gives CDR1 MNHEY, CDR2 SVGAGI. This chain's CDR3 is CASKFQQGNTEAFF. DNA of the CDR3: TGTGCCAGCAAATTCCAACAGGGGAACACTGAAGCTTTCTTT.

The chain employs TRBV11-3 and TRBJ2-1, with 12 positions matching TRBD2. CDR1 and CDR2 (germline): SGHNT, YENEEA. The CDR3 has 19 residues. V was clipped by 0 bases and J by 2 bases; unmatched bases: 8. CDR3 nucleotides: TGTGCCAGCAGCTTAGATCTCACTAGCGGGAGGTTTCCCTACAATGAGCAGTTCTTC. Its translation is CASSLDLTSGRFPYNEQFF.

The rearrangement links TRBV27 to TRBJ2-2; D assignment may be TRBD1 or TRBD2 (5 bases each). The CDR3 spans 16 residues. CDR1 is MNHEY and CDR2 is SMNVEV in the germline V gene (reference sequence). The V gene lost 1 base and the J gene lost 0 bases, with 9 bases spanning the gap. The CDR3 nucleotides are TGTGCCAGCAGTTTATTCGGGACGTCGAACACCGGGGAGCTGTTTTTT. Residues: CASSLFGTSNTGELFF.

This chain uses TRBV30 with TRBJ1-1; D uncertain. Trimming removed 5 bases at V and 11 bases at J, with 9 bases between. CDR3 length: 9 amino acids. CDR1 is GTSNPN and CDR2 is SVGIG in the germline V gene (reference sequence). The CDR3 is CAWEPMAFF. CDR3 DNA: TGTGCCTGGGAACCGATGGCTTTCTTT. The variable domain in full, with the rest retrieved from reference TRBV30 and TRBJ1-1, is SQTIHQWPATLVQPVGSPLSLECTVEGTSNPNLYWYRQAAGRGLQLLFYSVGIGQISSEVPQNLSASRPQDRQFILSSKKLLLSDSGFYLCAWEPMAFFGQGTRLTVV.

This chain uses TRBV7-8 with TRBJ2-5; possible D gene TRBD1, 5 bases. Trimming removed 5 bases at V and 3 bases at J, with 10 bases between. CDR1 and CDR2 (germline): SGHVS, FQNEAQ. This CDR3 is built from 13 residues. The DNA for the CDR3 is TGTGCCAGCAGCGGCGGACAAAAAGAGACCCAGTACTTC. Translated, it gives CASSGGQKETQYF.

The rearrangement links TRBV5-4 to TRBJ1-4; a possible D gene is TRBD1 (6 bases). V was pared by 5 bases and J by 1 base, with 9 bases between. From germline, CDR1 is SGHNT and CDR2 YYREEE (reference sequence). The CDR3 consists of 14 residues. The CDR3 is CASRSGVTNEKLFF. The CDR3 DNA reads as TGTGCCAGCAGATCAGGGGTAACTAATGAAAAACTGTTTTTT.

This clone was picked up one time. The chain uses TRBV5-1 and TRBJ2-3; weak D call: TRBD2 (5 bases). The germline V gene has CDR1 SGHRS and CDR2 YFSETQ. Deletions cut 1 base from V and 5 bases from J, with 8 bases between. The CDR3 sequence is 13 residues long. The CDR3 here is CASSLSGRDTQYF. DNA of the CDR3: TGCGCCAGCAGCTTGAGTGGGAGAGATACGCAGTATTTT. Combining the CDR3 with reference TRBV5-1 and TRBJ2-3 gives the whole variable domain KAGVTQTPRYLIKTRGQQVTLSCSPISGHRSVSWYQQTPGQGLQFLFEYFSETQRNKGNFPGRFSGRQFSNSRSEMNVSTLELGDSALYLCASSLSGRDTQYFGPGTRLTVL.

V usage is TRBV6-6 and J usage is TRBJ1-1; 11 bases fit TRBD1. Germline lookup yields CDR1 MNHNY and CDR2 SVGAGI (reference sequence). The V segment lost 6 bases and the J segment 1 base; nucleotides outside the gene matches: 4. This CDR3 is built from 15 residues. Here the CDR3 DNA reads TGTGCCAGCAGAGGACAGGGGGCAGGGAACACTGAAGCTTTCTTT. As protein: CASRGQGAGNTEAFF.

This clone turned up a few times. This sequence joins TRBV7-2 and TRBJ1-5, with D unclear. The CDR3 totals 12 residues. Germline V gene lookup returns CDR1 SGHTA and CDR2 FQGNSA. Trimming stripped 7 bases from V and 0 bases from J, with 4 bases between. CDR3 amino acids: CASTDSNQPQHF. CDR3 sequence (DNA): TGTGCCAGCACGGATAGCAATCAGCCCCAGCATTTT.

V usage is TRBV14 and J usage is TRBJ2-3, with 7 bases that match TRBD2. CDR1 and CDR2 from the germline V gene are SGHDN and FVKESK. V trimming: 4 bases; J trimming: 0 bases; junction bases outside the gene matches: 4. This CDR3 is built from 15 residues. CDR3 nucleotides: TGTGCCAGCAGCCCACAGCGGGGAAGCACAGATACGCAGTATTTT. This encodes CASSPQRGSTDTQYF.